This T cell receptor beta chain was observed in a study of Graves' ophthalmopathy and Graves' hyperthyroidism. Whole-study context: Specimen type is peripheral blood, obtained at initial diagnosis before any treatment. Findings and limits, study-wide: Blood also contained most of the expanded thyroid clonotypes above 0.001 frequency.

The ends were cut back, 4 bases at V and 0 bases at J, with 11 bases in the middle. Germline V gene data show CDR1 as SGDLS and CDR2 as YYNGEE. This CDR3 has 16 residues. A remark on this clonotype: Its antigen remains unidentified.

TCR beta CDR3 regions were amplified from RNA transcripts. After a first-round RT-PCR with HTBI primers, a second-round multiplex PCR was run. Via MiXCR, TCRdb re-called the multiplex PCR reads, giving one row per CDR3 protein. This sample yields hundreds of thousands of distinct CDR3 sequences, of which about 47% are seen a single time; roughly 50% belongs to the top ten. This sequence joins TRBV9 and TRBJ2-6; the D gene is possibly TRBD1 (5 bases). Sequenced material: peripheral blood. The receptor's source is an adult man with Graves' ophthalmopathy. The CDR3 reads CASSKTGDSGANVLTF. CDR3 DNA: TGTGCCAGCAGCAAAACAGGAGACTCTGGGGCCAACGTCCTGACTTTC.